Below, 22 T cell receptor beta chains from the same sample are listed, as sequenced in a study of blood T cell repertoires in COVID-19. Measured with immunoSEQ multiplex PCR; TCRdb has only the in-frame clones, and not every one. The sample has 300,000 to 400,000 clones, more than 70% seen once; the top ten hold 6% to 8%. The sample consisted of peripheral blood. These receptors were collected from a woman aged 70-85 years with COVID-19, enrolled during active disease.

This clone was found once. The chain combines TRBV19 with TRBJ1-2; D not certain. Germline lookup yields CDR1 LNHDA and CDR2 SQIVND (reference sequence). This CDR3 region has 11 residues. With 1 base removed from V and 6 bases from J, the gap between germline ends came to 3 bases. The DNA for the CDR3 is TGTGCCAGTAGTATAGCAAATGGCTACACCTTC. Translated, it gives CASSIANGYTF.

The chain couples TRBV4-1 to TRBJ2-2; TRBD1 is a possible D gene (5 bases). CDR1 is MGHRA and CDR2 is YSYEKL in the germline V gene. CDR3 length: 15 residues. The ends were cut back, 1 base at V and 8 bases at J, with 14 bases in the middle. The CDR3 region is CASSQAAFWTGELFF. The CDR3 nucleotides are TGCGCCAGCAGCCAAGCGGCCTTTTGGACAGGGGAGCTGTTTTTT.

The rearrangement links TRBV19 to TRBJ2-1; possibly TRBD2 for D (6 bases). V was pared by 3 bases and J by 6 bases, with 21 bases between. This CDR3 has 17 amino acids. CDR1 and CDR2 (germline): LNHDA, SQIVND (reference sequence). The CDR3 DNA reads as TGTGCCAGTAGTATTCCCCAAGCTAGCGCGACCACCAATGAGCAGTTCTTC. Translated: CASSIPQASATTNEQFF.

The chain is built from TRBV29-1 and TRBJ1-1; D perhaps matches TRBD1 (5 bases). Trimming pared 6 bases from V and 4 bases from J, leaving 30 bases between. This CDR3 is 18 amino acids long. CDR1 and CDR2 from the germline V gene are SQVTM and ANQGSEA. CDR3 in amino acids: CSVQLPINRQRGITEAFF. The CDR3, as DNA: TGCAGCGTACAGCTTCCGATTAACCGACAGAGAGGTATCACTGAAGCTTTCTTT.

The chain couples TRBV3-1 (or the pseudogene TRBV3-2) to TRBJ2-1, with 12 positions matching TRBD2. The CDR3 sequence is 14 residues long. The germline CDR1 and CDR2 sequences are LGHDT and YNNKEL (reference sequence). J gave up 7 bases and V 4 bases, and 2 bases lay outside the gene matches. CDR3 DNA sequence: TGTGCCAGCAGCCCGACTAGCGGGGGAAATGAGCAGTTCTTC. Encoded protein: CASSPTSGGNEQFF.

The gene calls are TRBV19 and TRBJ1-2, with D hard to call. V was shortened by 3 bases and J by 2 bases, with 16 bases between the two germline ends. Germline CDR1 is LNHDA and CDR2 is SQIVND (reference sequence). CDR3 size: 16 residues. CDR3 nucleotide sequence: TGTGCCAGTAGTATGGTCTCGGGGAGAGAGAACTATGGCTACACCTTC. This gives the protein CASSMVSGRENYGYTF.

This chain joins TRBV5-1 and TRBJ2-7, with a tentative D call TRBD2 (6 bases). V shed 0 bases and J shed 6 bases, with 19 bases lying between them. CDR1 SGHRS and CDR2 YFSETQ come from the germline V gene. The CDR3 contains 16 residues. The CDR3 nucleotides are TGCGCCAGCAGCTTGGCCATGCGGGACGGCCCCCTCGAGCAGTACTTC. It specifies CASSLAMRDGPLEQYF.

This sequence joins TRBV28 and TRBJ2-2; TRBD1 aligns across 9 bases. Germline CDR1 and CDR2: MDHEN and SYDVKM. The J segment lost 4 bases and the V segment lost 6 bases, leaving 3 bases of the junction unmatched. This CDR3 spans 14 amino acids. CDR3 residues: CASSRTGVTGELFF. CDR3 sequence (DNA): TGTGCCAGCAGCCGGACAGGGGTCACCGGGGAGCTGTTTTTT.

This clone occurred a few times. This chain's CDR3 is CASITTGETEAFF. CDR3 DNA sequence: TGTGCCAGTATCACTACAGGGGAGACTGAAGCTTTCTTT. The chain employs TRBV19 and TRBJ1-1; 7 bases fit TRBD1. The V gene's germline CDR1 is LNHDA and CDR2 SQIVND (reference sequence). The CDR3 consists of 13 residues. After removal of 7 bases from V and 5 bases from J, the junction contained 7 bases not matched to a gene.

This clone came up once. The chain recombines TRBV9 with TRBJ2-3, with D possibly TRBD1 on 5 matching bases. Trimming removed 0 bases at V and 5 bases at J, with 10 bases between. The germline CDR1 and CDR2 sequences are SGDLS and YYNGEE. The CDR3 spans 14 residues. CDR3 amino acids: CASSVDGAEDTQYF. CDR3 bases: TGTGCCAGCAGCGTAGATGGGGCGGAAGATACGCAGTATTTT. Combining the CDR3 with reference TRBV9 and TRBJ2-3 gives the whole variable domain DSGVTQTPKHLITATGQRVTLRCSPRSGDLSVYWYQQSLDQGLQFLIQYYNGEERAKGNILERFSAQQFPDLHSELNLSSLELGDSALYFCASSVDGAEDTQYFGPGTRLTVL.

This chain links TRBV18 with TRBJ1-2; D is undetermined. The CDR3 is 16 amino acids. Trimming pared 2 bases from V and 1 base from J, leaving 14 bases between. Looked up from germline, CDR1 is KGHSH and CDR2 is LQKENI. CDR3 coding DNA: TGTGCCAGCTCACCATCGGGAATCCTGAATAACTATGGCTACACCTTC. It translates to CASSPSGILNNYGYTF. The variable domain in full, completed from reference TRBV18 and TRBJ1-2, reads NAGVMQNPRHLVRRRGQEARLRCSPMKGHSHVYWYRQLPEEGLKFMVYLQKENIIDESGMPKERFSAEFPKEGPSILRIQQVVRGDSAAYFCASSPSGILNNYGYTFGSGTRLTVV.

The chain employs TRBV3-1 (or the pseudogene TRBV3-2) and TRBJ1-2; 7 bases match TRBD1. This CDR3 has 14 amino acids. V gave up 3 bases and J gave up 0 bases; unmatched junction bases: 1. Germline V gene lookup returns CDR1 LGHDT and CDR2 YNNKEL (reference sequence). The CDR3 region is CASSQGTANYGYTF. The CDR3 bases are TGTGCCAGCAGCCAGGGGACAGCTAACTATGGCTACACCTTC.

This clone was observed a handful of times. This chain connects TRBV13 to TRBJ1-6; D perhaps matches TRBD1 (6 bases). The CDR3 is made up of 14 amino acids. Germline CDR1 reads PRHDT; CDR2 reads FYEKMQ (reference sequence). Trimming took 2 bases from V and 7 from J, leaving 9 bases between them. This chain's CDR3 is CASSLRDNNSPLHF. The CDR3 nucleotides read TGTGCCAGCAGCTTAAGGGACAACAATTCACCCCTCCACTTT.

The chain links TRBV9 to TRBJ2-3; TRBD1 agrees at 7 bases. The germline V gene has CDR1 SGDLS and CDR2 YYNGEE. The CDR3 consists of 15 residues. V dropped 1 base and J dropped 1; count of bases not matched to a gene: 3. The CDR3 DNA is TGTGCCAGCAGCGTATTGACAGGGCGCACAGATACGCAGTATTTT. Amino acid sequence: CASSVLTGRTDTQYF. Drawing the rest from reference TRBV9 and TRBJ2-3, the complete variable domain is DSGVTQTPKHLITATGQRVTLRCSPRSGDLSVYWYQQSLDQGLQFLIQYYNGEERAKGNILERFSAQQFPDLHSELNLSSLELGDSALYFCASSVLTGRTDTQYFGPGTRLTVL.

The chain is built from TRBV5-1 and TRBJ2-6, with no clear D. The CDR3 is 15 amino acids. Germline values: CDR1 SGHRS, CDR2 YFSETQ. Deletions cut 7 bases from V and 2 bases from J, with 13 bases between. The CDR3 coding sequence is TGCGCCAGCTCAAAACCTGAGGCTGGGGCCAACGTCCTGACTTTC. Residues: CASSKPEAGANVLTF.

This clone was detected only once. V is TRBV14 and J is TRBJ1-4, with D hard to call. This CDR3 has 15 residues. Between the trimmed V and J ends, which lost 2 bases and 8 bases, there was a span of 15 bases. Germline CDR1 SGHDN, CDR2 FVKESK. The CDR3 is CASSQMWNSGEKLFF. CDR3 coding DNA: TGTGCCAGCAGCCAAATGTGGAACAGCGGGGAAAAACTGTTTTTT.

This chain joins TRBV18 and TRBJ1-4; TRBD1 aligns across 7 bases. The CDR3 contains 14 residues. V lost 3 bases and J lost 6; bases outside the gene matches: 4. The germline V gene encodes CDR1 KGHSH and CDR2 LQKENI. CDR3 protein: CASSPATGYEKLFF. In DNA form, the CDR3 reads TGTGCCAGCTCACCGGCGACAGGGTATGAAAAACTGTTTTTT.

A single count supports this clone. As DNA, the CDR3 is TGCGCCAGCAGCCCGACAGGGAGCTATGGCTACACCTTC. It yields the protein CASSPTGSYGYTF. The V call is TRBV4-1, the J call TRBJ1-2; 7 bases match TRBD1. V lost 4 bases, J lost 4 bases, and 3 bases stayed unmatched. CDR3 size: 13 residues. Germline lookup yields CDR1 MGHRA and CDR2 YSYEKL.

The chain employs TRBV29-1 and TRBJ1-2; D not resolved. This CDR3 is 12 amino acids long. Germline assignment: CDR1 SQVTM and CDR2 ANQGSEA. Trimming stripped 7 bases from V and 5 bases from J, with 14 bases between. CDR3 DNA: TGCAGCGCGTGGGTCAGCGGTTATGGCTACACCTTC. Amino acids: CSAWVSGYGYTF.

V gene TRBV7-9 combines with J gene TRBJ1-5; D is possibly TRBD1 (5 bases). Germline V CDR1 and CDR2: SEHNR, FQNEAQ (reference sequence). The CDR3 has 12 residues. V lost 6 bases and J lost 7, with 10 bases in between. CDR3 sequence reads: CASSLGAQPQHF. CDR3 nucleotides: TGTGCCAGCAGTCTAGGGGCGCAGCCCCAGCATTTT.

This chain joins TRBV29-1 and TRBJ1-1; TRBD1 matches at 7 bases. The germline V gene encodes CDR1 SQVTM and CDR2 ANQGSEA. The CDR3 covers 13 residues. V dropped 6 bases and J dropped 0; count of bases not matched to a gene: 4. The CDR3 bases are TGCAGCGTCGCACAGGGGATGAACACTGAAGCTTTCTTT. Translated: CSVAQGMNTEAFF.

The genes are TRBV5-5 and TRBJ1-2; no clear D. Germline CDR1 reads SGHKS; CDR2 reads YYEKEE (reference sequence). V was shortened by 3 bases and J by 2 bases, with 8 bases between the two germline ends. This CDR3 contains 13 residues. The CDR3 region is CASSWAENYGYTF. The CDR3 region has the DNA TGTGCCAGCAGCTGGGCTGAGAACTATGGCTACACCTTC.